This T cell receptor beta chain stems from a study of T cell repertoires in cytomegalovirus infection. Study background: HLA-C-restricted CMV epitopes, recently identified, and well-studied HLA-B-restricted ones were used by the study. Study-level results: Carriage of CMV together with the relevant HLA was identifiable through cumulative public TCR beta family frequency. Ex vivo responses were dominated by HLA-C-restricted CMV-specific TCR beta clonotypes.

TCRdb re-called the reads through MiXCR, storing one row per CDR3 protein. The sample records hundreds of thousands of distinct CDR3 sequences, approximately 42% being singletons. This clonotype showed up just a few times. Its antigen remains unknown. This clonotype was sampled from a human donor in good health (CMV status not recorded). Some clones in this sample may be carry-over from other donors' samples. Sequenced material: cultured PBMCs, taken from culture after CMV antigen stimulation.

The CDR3 region has the DNA TGTGCCAGCAGCACCGGGGCAGGCCGATATAATTCACCCCTCCACTTT. It is translated as CASSTGAGRYNSPLHF. The J gene is TRBJ1-6, the V gene TRBV5-6, with a weak D call TRBD1 (5 bases). In germline, CDR1 is SGHDT, CDR2 YYEEEE. Deletions cut 4 bases from V and 4 bases from J, with 15 bases between. The CDR3 length is 16 residues.